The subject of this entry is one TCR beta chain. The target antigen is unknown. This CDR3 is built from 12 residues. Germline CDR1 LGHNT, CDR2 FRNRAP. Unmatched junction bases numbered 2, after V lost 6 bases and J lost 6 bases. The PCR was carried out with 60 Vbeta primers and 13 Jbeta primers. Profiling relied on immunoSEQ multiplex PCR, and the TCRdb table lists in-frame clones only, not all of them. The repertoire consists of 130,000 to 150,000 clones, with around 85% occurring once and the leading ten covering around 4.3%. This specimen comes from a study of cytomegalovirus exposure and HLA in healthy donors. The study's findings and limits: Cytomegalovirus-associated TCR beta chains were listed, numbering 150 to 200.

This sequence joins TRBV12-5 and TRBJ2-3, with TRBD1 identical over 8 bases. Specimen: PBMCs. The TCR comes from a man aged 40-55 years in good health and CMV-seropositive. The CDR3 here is CASGRGPDTQYF. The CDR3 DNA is TGTGCTAGTGGCAGGGGGCCTGATACGCAGTATTTT. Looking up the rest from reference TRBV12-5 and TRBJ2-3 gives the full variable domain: DARVTQTPRHKVTEMGQEVTMRCQPILGHNTVFWYRQTMMQGLELLAYFRNRAPLDDSGMPKDRFSAEMPDATLATLKIQPSEPRDSAVYFCASGRGPDTQYFGPGTRLTVL.